This T cell receptor beta chain is drawn from a study of T cells after somatic rescue of genetic block. Germline CDR1 LNHDA, CDR2 SQIVND (reference sequence). This CDR3 has 15 residues. J lost 0 bases, V lost 6 bases, and 3 bases had no gene match. The data were produced by immunoSEQ multiplex PCR, yet TCRdb's version contains in-frame clones alone and is incomplete. The profile shows fewer than 150,000 clones, 75% to 95% of them singletons. There are a few counts of this clone. The sequence was collected from a woman in her late teens or twenties. This rearrangement joins TRBV19 to TRBJ2-1, with TRBD2 matching 9 bases. Sequencing used peripheral blood mononuclear cells (PBMCs). DNA for the CDR3: TGTGCCAGTAGACCGACTAGCGGCTCCTACAATGAGCAGTTCTTC. Translating it yields CASRPTSGSYNEQFF.